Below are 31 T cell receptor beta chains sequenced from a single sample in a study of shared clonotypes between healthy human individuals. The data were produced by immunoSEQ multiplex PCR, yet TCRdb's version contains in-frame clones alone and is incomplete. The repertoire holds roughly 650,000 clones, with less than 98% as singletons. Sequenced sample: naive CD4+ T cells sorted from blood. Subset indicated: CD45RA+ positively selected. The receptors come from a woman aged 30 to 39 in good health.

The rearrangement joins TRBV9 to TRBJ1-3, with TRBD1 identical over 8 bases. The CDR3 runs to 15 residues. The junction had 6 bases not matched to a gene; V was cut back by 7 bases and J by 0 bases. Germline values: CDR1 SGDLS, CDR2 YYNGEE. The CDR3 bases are TGTGCCAGCGCACCAGGGGGCTACTCTGGAAACACCATATATTTT. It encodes CASAPGGYSGNTIYF.

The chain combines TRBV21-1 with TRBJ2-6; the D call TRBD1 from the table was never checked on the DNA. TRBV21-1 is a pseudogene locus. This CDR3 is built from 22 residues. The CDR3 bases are TGTGCCAGCAGCAAAGGGTCGTCGTGGACAGGGCCTAGTTTCTCTGGGGCCAACGTCCTGACTTTC. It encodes CASSKGSSWTGPSFSGANVLTF.

The chain's CDR3 is CASSLGGGNSYEQYF. In DNA, the CDR3 is TGTGCCAGCAGTTTAGGGGGAGGGAACTCCTACGAGCAGTACTTC. The chain employs TRBV28 and TRBJ2-7, with TRBD2 matching 7 bases. With V trimmed by 2 bases and J by 0 bases, 4 bases remained unmatched. The germline gives CDR1 MDHEN, CDR2 SYDVKM. The CDR3 has 15 residues.

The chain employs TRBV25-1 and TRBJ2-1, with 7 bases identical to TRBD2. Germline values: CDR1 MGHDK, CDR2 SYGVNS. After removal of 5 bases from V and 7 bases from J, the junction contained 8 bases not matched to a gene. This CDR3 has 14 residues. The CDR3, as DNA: TGTGCCAGCAGTCTGGCGGGAGCGCGGAATGAGCAGTTCTTC. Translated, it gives CASSLAGARNEQFF.

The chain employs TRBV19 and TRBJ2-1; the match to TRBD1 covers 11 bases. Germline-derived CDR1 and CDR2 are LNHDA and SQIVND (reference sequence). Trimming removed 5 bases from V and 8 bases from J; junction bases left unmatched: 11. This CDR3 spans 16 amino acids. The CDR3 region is CASSLRGTGGLDEQFF. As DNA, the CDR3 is TGTGCCAGTAGTCTTAGAGGGACAGGGGGATTGGATGAGCAGTTCTTC.

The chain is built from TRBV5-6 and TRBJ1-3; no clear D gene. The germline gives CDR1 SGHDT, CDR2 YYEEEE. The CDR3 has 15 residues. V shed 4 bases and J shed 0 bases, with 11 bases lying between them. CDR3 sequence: CASSPHVGSGNTIYF. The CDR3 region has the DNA TGTGCCAGCAGCCCCCATGTCGGCTCTGGAAACACCATATATTTT. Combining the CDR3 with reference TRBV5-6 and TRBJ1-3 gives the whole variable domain DAGVTQSPTHLIKTRGQQVTLRCSPKSGHDTVSWYQQALGQGPQFIFQYYEEEERQRGNFPDRFSGHQFPNYSSELNVNALLLGDSALYLCASSPHVGSGNTIYFGEGSWLTVV.

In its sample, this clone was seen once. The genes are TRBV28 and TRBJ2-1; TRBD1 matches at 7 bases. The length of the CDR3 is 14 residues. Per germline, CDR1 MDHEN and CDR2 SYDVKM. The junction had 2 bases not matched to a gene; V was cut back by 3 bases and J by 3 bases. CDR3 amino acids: CASSFRDSYNEQFF. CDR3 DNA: TGTGCCAGCAGTTTCCGGGACAGCTACAATGAGCAGTTCTTC.

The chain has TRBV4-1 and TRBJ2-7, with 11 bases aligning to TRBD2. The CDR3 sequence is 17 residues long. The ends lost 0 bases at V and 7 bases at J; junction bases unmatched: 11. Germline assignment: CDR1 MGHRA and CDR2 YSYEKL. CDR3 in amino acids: CASSQDQASGRKREQYF. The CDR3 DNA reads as TGCGCCAGCAGCCAAGATCAGGCTAGCGGGAGGAAAAGGGAGCAGTACTTC.

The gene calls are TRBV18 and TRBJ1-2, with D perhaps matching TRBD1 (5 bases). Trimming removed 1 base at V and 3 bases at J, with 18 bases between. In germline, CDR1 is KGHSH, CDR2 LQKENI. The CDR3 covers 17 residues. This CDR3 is CASSPRGAGTGDYGYTF. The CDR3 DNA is TGTGCCAGCTCACCACGCGGGGCTGGGACTGGGGACTATGGCTACACCTTC.

The CDR3 region is CASSPQEGAGVDGYTF. As DNA, the CDR3 is TGTGCCAGCTCACCACAAGAAGGGGCTGGGGTGGATGGCTACACCTTC. This rearrangement joins TRBV18 to TRBJ1-2, with D possibly TRBD1 on 5 matching bases. V was cut by 1 base and J by 6 bases, with 18 bases left in between. This CDR3 has 16 amino acids. CDR1 is KGHSH and CDR2 is LQKENI in the germline V gene.

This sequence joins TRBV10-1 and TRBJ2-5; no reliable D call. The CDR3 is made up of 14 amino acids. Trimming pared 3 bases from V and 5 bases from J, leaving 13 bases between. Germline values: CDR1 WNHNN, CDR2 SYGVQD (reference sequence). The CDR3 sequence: CASSDLVLLETQYF. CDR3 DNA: TGCGCCAGCAGTGATCTCGTCTTGCTCGAGACCCAGTACTTC.

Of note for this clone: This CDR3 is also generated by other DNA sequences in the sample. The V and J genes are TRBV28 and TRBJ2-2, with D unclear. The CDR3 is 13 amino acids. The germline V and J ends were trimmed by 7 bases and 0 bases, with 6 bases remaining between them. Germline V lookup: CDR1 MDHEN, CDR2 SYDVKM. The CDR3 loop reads CASNGPNTGELFF. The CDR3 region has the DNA TGTGCCAGCAACGGCCCGAACACCGGGGAGCTGTTTTTT.

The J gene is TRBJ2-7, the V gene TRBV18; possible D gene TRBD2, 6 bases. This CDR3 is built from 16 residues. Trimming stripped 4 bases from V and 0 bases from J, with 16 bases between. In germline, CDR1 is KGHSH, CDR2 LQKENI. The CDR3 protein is CASSLRGYGSSYEQYF. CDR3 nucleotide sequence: TGTGCCAGCTCACTCCGGGGGTATGGGAGCTCCTACGAGCAGTACTTC. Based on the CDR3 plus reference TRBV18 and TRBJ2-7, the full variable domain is NAGVMQNPRHLVRRRGQEARLRCSPMKGHSHVYWYRQLPEEGLKFMVYLQKENIIDESGMPKERFSAEFPKEGPSILRIQQVVRGDSAAYFCASSLRGYGSSYEQYFGPGTRLTVT.

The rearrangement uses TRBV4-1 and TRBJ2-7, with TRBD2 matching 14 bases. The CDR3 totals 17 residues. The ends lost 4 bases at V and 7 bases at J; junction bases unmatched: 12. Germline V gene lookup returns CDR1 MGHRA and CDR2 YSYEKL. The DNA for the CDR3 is TGCGCCAGCAGCCCTGTCGGGAGGACTAGCGGGAGGACTGAGCAGTACTTC. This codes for CASSPVGRTSGRTEQYF.

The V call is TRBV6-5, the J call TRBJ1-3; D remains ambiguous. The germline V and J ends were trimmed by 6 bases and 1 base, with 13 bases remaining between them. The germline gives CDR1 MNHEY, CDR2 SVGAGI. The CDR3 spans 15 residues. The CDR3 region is CASSPLTGSGNTIYF. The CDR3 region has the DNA TGTGCCAGCAGCCCTCTAACTGGTTCTGGAAACACCATATATTTT.

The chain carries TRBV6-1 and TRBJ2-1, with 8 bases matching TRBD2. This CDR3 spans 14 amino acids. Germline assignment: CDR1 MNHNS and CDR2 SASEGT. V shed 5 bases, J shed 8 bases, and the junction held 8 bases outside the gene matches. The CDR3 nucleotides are TGTGCCAGCAGTCGTAACGGACTAGCAGATGAGCAGTTCTTC. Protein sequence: CASSRNGLADEQFF.

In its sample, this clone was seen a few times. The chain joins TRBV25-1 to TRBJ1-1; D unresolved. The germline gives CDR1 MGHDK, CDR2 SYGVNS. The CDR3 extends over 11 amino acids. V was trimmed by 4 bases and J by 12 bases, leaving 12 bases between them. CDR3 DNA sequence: TGTGCCAGCAGTGCCTTTACACATCCTTTCTTT. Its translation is CASSAFTHPFF. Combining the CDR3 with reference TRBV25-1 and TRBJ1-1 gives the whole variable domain EADIYQTPRYLVIGTGKKITLECSQTMGHDKMYWYQQDPGMELHLIHYSYGVNSTEKGDLSSESTVSRIRTEHFPLTLESARPSHTSQYLCASSAFTHPFFGQGTRLTVV.

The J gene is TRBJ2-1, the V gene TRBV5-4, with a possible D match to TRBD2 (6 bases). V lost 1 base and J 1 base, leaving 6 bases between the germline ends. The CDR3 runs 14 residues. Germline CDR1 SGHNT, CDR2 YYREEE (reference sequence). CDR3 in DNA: TGTGCCAGCAGCTTGCGGGAGTCCTACAATGAGCAGTTCTTC. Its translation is CASSLRESYNEQFF.

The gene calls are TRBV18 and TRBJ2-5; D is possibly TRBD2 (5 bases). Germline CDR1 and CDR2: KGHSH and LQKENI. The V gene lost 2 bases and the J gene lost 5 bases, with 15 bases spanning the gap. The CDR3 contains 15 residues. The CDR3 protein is CASSPVSGVGETQYF. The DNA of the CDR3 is TGTGCCAGCTCACCAGTCTCCGGGGTTGGGGAGACCCAGTACTTC.

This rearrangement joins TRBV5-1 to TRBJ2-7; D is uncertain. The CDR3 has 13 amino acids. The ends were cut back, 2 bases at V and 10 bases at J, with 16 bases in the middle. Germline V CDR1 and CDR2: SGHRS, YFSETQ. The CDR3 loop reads CASSFATAATQYF. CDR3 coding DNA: TGCGCCAGCAGCTTCGCAACAGCCGCCACCCAGTACTTC.

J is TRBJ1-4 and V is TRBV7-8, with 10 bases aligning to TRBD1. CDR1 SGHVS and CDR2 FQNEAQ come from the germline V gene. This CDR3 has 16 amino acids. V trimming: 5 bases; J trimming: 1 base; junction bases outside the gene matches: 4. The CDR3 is CASSRDRGVTNEKLFF. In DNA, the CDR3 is TGTGCCAGCAGCCGGGACAGGGGAGTAACTAATGAAAAACTGTTTTTT.

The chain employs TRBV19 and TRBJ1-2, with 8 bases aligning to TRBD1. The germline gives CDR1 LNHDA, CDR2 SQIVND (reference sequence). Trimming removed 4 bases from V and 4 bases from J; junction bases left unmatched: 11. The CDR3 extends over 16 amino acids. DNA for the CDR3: TGTGCCAGTAGTACCCCTTCGGGACAGGTTGGCTATGGCTACACCTTC. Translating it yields CASSTPSGQVGYGYTF.

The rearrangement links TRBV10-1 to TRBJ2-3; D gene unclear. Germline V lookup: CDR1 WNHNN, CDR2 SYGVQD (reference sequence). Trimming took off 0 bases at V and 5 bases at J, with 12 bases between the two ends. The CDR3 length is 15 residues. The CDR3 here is CASSESFPALDTQYF. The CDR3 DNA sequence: TGCGCCAGCAGTGAGTCATTCCCTGCTTTAGATACGCAGTATTTT.

The CDR3 region is CASSPRQGSGHEQFF. CDR3 coding DNA: TGCGCCAGCAGTCCGCGGCAGGGAAGTGGGCATGAGCAGTTCTTC. The V gene is TRBV10-1, the J gene TRBJ2-1; maybe TRBD1 (5 bases). This CDR3 has 15 residues. V was cut by 5 bases and J by 8 bases, with 19 bases left in between. Germline CDR1 is WNHNN and CDR2 is SYGVQD (reference sequence).

CDR3 amino acids: CASSERGRGPETQYF. DNA of the CDR3: TGTGCCAGCAGTGAAAGGGGCAGGGGGCCGGAGACCCAGTACTTC. V gene TRBV2 combines with J gene TRBJ2-5; 8 bases line up with TRBD1. The CDR3 covers 15 residues. The V gene end was trimmed by 2 bases and the J gene end by 5 bases; junction bases not matched to a gene: 7. Germline CDR1 reads SNHLY; CDR2 reads FYNNEI. The entire variable domain, with the rest obtained from reference TRBV2 and TRBJ2-5, is as follows: EPEVTQTPSHQVTQMGQEVILRCVPISNHLYFYWYRQILGQKVEFLVSFYNNEISEKSEIFDDQFSVERPDGSNFTLKIRSTKLEDSAMYFCASSERGRGPETQYFGPGTRLLVL.

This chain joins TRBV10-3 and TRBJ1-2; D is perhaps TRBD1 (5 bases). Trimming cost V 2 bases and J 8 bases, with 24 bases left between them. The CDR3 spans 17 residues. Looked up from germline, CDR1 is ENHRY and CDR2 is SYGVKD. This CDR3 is CAISEPGKAGPHPGYTF. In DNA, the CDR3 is TGTGCCATCAGTGAGCCGGGGAAGGCAGGGCCCCATCCAGGCTACACCTTC.

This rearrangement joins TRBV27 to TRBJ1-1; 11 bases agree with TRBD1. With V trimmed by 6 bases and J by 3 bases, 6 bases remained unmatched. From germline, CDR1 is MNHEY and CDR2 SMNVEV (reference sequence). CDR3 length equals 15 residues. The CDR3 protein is CASRPGQGADTEAFF. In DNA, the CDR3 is TGTGCCAGCAGGCCCGGACAGGGGGCAGACACTGAAGCTTTCTTT.

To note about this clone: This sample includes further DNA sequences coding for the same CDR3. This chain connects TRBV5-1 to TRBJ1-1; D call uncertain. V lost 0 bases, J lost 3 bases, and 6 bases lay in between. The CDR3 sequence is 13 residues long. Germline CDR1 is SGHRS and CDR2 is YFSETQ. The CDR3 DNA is TGCGCCAGCAGCTTGGATGGATACACTGAAGCTTTCTTT. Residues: CASSLDGYTEAFF. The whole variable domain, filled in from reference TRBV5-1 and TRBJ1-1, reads KAGVTQTPRYLIKTRGQQVTLSCSPISGHRSVSWYQQTPGQGLQFLFEYFSETQRNKGNFPGRFSGRQFSNSRSEMNVSTLELGDSALYLCASSLDGYTEAFFGQGTRLTVV.

The CDR3 nucleotides are TGTGCCAGCAGTGACCCCGGGACAGCAACTAATGAAAAACTGTTTTTT. Its protein product is CASSDPGTATNEKLFF. The chain recombines TRBV2 with TRBJ1-4, with 7 positions matching TRBD1. The junction had 4 bases not matched to a gene; V was cut back by 3 bases and J by 0 bases. The germline CDR1 and CDR2 sequences are SNHLY and FYNNEI. This CDR3 is built from 16 residues.

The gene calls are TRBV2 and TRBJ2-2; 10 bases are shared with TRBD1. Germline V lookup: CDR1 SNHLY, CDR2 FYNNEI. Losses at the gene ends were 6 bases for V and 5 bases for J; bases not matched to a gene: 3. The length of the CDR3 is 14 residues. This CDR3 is CASRKGQGTGELFF. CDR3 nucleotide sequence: TGTGCCAGCAGGAAGGGACAGGGGACCGGGGAGCTGTTTTTT.

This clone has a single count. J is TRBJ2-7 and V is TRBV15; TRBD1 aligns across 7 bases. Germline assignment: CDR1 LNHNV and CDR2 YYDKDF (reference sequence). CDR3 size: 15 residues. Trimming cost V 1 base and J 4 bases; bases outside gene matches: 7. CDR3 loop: CATSRGMTGQYEQYF. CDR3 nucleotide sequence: TGTGCCACCAGCAGAGGAATGACAGGGCAGTACGAGCAGTACTTC.